These 28 T cell receptor beta chains were sequenced from one sample in a study of cytomegalovirus exposure and HLA in healthy donors. The study ran its PCR with 60 Vbeta and 13 Jbeta primers. Assay: immunoSEQ multiplex PCR; the TCRdb copy retains only in-frame clones and omits some. The sample lists 130,000 or so clones, around 84% occurring once. Sequencing was carried out using PBMCs. The receptors stem from a woman under 30 in good health and CMV-seropositive.

This chain joins TRBV7-9 and TRBJ2-1; 12 positions agree with TRBD1. CDR3 length: 14 residues. Germline-derived CDR1 and CDR2 are SEHNR and FQNEAQ (reference sequence). V lost 4 bases, J lost 8 bases, and 3 bases stayed unmatched. CDR3 DNA sequence: TGTGCCAGCAGCTGGGACAGGGGGCGCGATGAGCAGTTCTTC. Amino acid sequence: CASSWDRGRDEQFF.

This clone was seen just once. This rearrangement joins TRBV19 to TRBJ2-5; TRBD2 matches 7 bases. CDR3 length: 15 amino acids. J lost 1 base, V lost 1 base, and 3 bases had no gene match. Germline V gene sequence: CDR1 LNHDA, CDR2 SQIVND (reference sequence). The CDR3 sequence is CASSIGSGPQETQYF. The CDR3 DNA reads as TGTGCCAGTAGTATAGGTAGCGGGCCCCAAGAGACCCAGTACTTC.

Here the CDR3 DNA reads TGTGCCAGCAGTGAAAGCGGGGAGGGCTACACCTTC. Its translation: CASSESGEGYTF. The J gene is TRBJ1-2, the V gene TRBV2, with unresolved D. Trimming shortened V by 2 bases and J by 8 bases, and 9 bases separated the two germline ends. This CDR3 has 12 amino acids. CDR1 and CDR2 from the germline V gene are SNHLY and FYNNEI. The full variable domain, with the rest looked up from reference TRBV2 and TRBJ1-2, is EPEVTQTPSHQVTQMGQEVILRCVPISNHLYFYWYRQILGQKVEFLVSFYNNEISEKSEIFDDQFSVERPDGSNFTLKIRSTKLEDSAMYFCASSESGEGYTFGSGTRLTVV.

V usage is TRBV4-1 and J usage is TRBJ2-3, with 13 bases fitting TRBD2. With 4 bases clipped from V and 2 bases from J, the junction kept 6 bases outside the gene matches. CDR3 size: 17 residues. Germline-derived CDR1 and CDR2 are MGHRA and YSYEKL. The CDR3: CASSPQGLAGDTDTQYF. The CDR3 nucleotides read TGCGCCAGCAGCCCCCAAGGACTAGCGGGGGACACAGATACGCAGTATTTT.

The chain carries TRBV5-6 and TRBJ2-7; no definite D call. The ends were cut back, 0 bases at V and 3 bases at J, with 7 bases in the middle. Germline CDR1 SGHDT, CDR2 YYEEEE. The CDR3 loop spans 13 amino acids. The CDR3 DNA is TGTGCCAGCAGCTTGGCATCGGGCTACGAGCAGTACTTC. Translating it yields CASSLASGYEQYF.

The chain is built from TRBV6-5 and TRBJ2-3, with a weak D call TRBD2 (5 bases). Germline values: CDR1 MNHEY, CDR2 SVGAGI. Trimming removed 5 bases at V and 0 bases at J, with 6 bases between. This CDR3 spans 13 amino acids. The CDR3 nucleotides read TGTGCCAGCAGTAGGACTAGCACAGATACGCAGTATTTT. This encodes CASSRTSTDTQYF.

J is TRBJ1-1 and V is TRBV19; D ambiguous. With 9 bases removed from V and 3 bases from J, the gap between germline ends came to 5 bases. CDR3 length: 10 amino acids. Germline loops: CDR1 LNHDA, CDR2 SQIVND (reference sequence). CDR3 nucleotides: TGTGCCAGCGGGGACACTGAAGCTTTCTTT. Translated, it gives CASGDTEAFF.

A few counts support this clone. The V gene is TRBV6-5, the J gene TRBJ2-2; the match to TRBD1 covers 7 bases. The V and J ends lost 10 bases and 5 bases, in that order; junction bases with no gene match: 10. Germline V lookup: CDR1 MNHEY, CDR2 SVGAGI. The CDR3 contains 14 residues. The DNA of the CDR3 is TGTGCCATCAAACAGGGGACCTTGACCGGGGAGCTGTTTTTT. Translation: CAIKQGTLTGELFF.

CDR3 bases: TGTGCCAGCAGCTTCCCCGGACAGGGCTTCGGCTACACCTTC. This sequence encodes CASSFPGQGFGYTF. The rearrangement uses TRBV7-9 and TRBJ1-2; TRBD1 matches 8 bases. Per the germline V gene, CDR1 is SEHNR and CDR2 is FQNEAQ (reference sequence). The junction had 8 bases not matched to a gene; V was cut back by 3 bases and J by 8 bases. The CDR3 covers 14 residues.

This clone occurred a few times. The rearrangement links TRBV2 to TRBJ2-5, with TRBD2 matching over 7 bases. Germline CDR1 SNHLY, CDR2 FYNNEI. The CDR3 contains 14 residues. The J segment lost 4 bases and the V segment lost 4 bases, leaving 6 bases of the junction unmatched. The CDR3: CASSASGVGETQYF. The CDR3, as DNA: TGTGCCAGCAGTGCCAGCGGGGTGGGAGAGACCCAGTACTTC.

This chain connects TRBV5-6 to TRBJ2-5; D is unresolved. CDR1 is SGHDT and CDR2 is YYEEEE in the germline V gene. CDR3 length equals 12 residues. Deletions cut 4 bases from V and 2 bases from J, with 6 bases between. This CDR3 is CASSPTQETQYF. CDR3 DNA: TGTGCCAGCAGCCCGACTCAAGAGACCCAGTACTTC.

This clone was detected a few times. This sequence joins TRBV5-8 and TRBJ2-5; 10 bases are shared with TRBD2. The CDR3 is 14 residues long. Germline CDR1 is SGHTS and CDR2 is YDEGEE. The V gene end was trimmed by 4 bases and the J gene end by 4 bases; junction bases not matched to a gene: 4. CDR3 in DNA: TGTGCCAGCAGCCAGCGGGGGGGCGGAGAGACCCAGTACTTC. It translates to CASSQRGGGETQYF. Together with reference TRBV5-8 and TRBJ2-5, the CDR3 gives the full variable domain: EAGVTQSPTHLIKTRGQQATLRCSPISGHTSVYWYQQALGLGLQFLLWYDEGEERNRGNFPPRFSGRQFPNYSSELNVNALELEDSALYLCASSQRGGGETQYFGPGTRLLVL.

This clone was found once. The rearrangement joins TRBV7-6 to TRBJ1-1, with D possibly matching TRBD1 (6 bases). Germline assignment: CDR1 SGHVS and CDR2 FNYEAQ. Trimming cost V 5 bases and J 0 bases, with 13 bases left between them. The CDR3 runs 15 residues. Here the CDR3 reads CASSHSQGLNTEAFF. The CDR3 DNA follows: TGTGCCAGCAGCCACTCACAGGGTCTGAACACTGAAGCTTTCTTT.

The chain is built from TRBV7-9 and TRBJ1-2; a weak D match, TRBD1 (6 bases). Germline V gene data show CDR1 as SEHNR and CDR2 as FQNEAQ (reference sequence). V was pared by 10 bases and J by 10 bases, with 25 bases between. The CDR3 sequence is 14 residues long. The CDR3 sequence is CATGDIGIRFDYTF. CDR3 DNA: TGTGCCACCGGGGACATCGGCATTAGGTTTGACTACACCTTC.

CDR3 protein: CASSAGQGGYEQYF. CDR3 DNA sequence: TGTGCCAGCAGCGCGGGACAGGGAGGGTACGAGCAGTACTTC. This chain links TRBV5-4 with TRBJ2-7, with 9 bases that match TRBD1. V lost 4 bases to trimming and J lost 4 bases; unmatched junction nucleotides: 6. Germline CDR1 is SGHNT and CDR2 is YYREEE (reference sequence). The CDR3 extends over 14 amino acids.

V and J are TRBV19 and TRBJ2-7; 9 bases match TRBD1. V dropped 4 bases and J dropped 2; count of bases not matched to a gene: 6. The CDR3 extends over 15 amino acids. Germline CDR1 LNHDA, CDR2 SQIVND (reference sequence). The DNA of the CDR3 is TGTGCCAGTAGTACCCGGGACAGGGCCCCCTACGAGCAGTACTTC. Its protein product is CASSTRDRAPYEQYF.

Only a few counts were recorded for this clone. This rearrangement joins TRBV6-5 to TRBJ2-1; TRBD2 agrees at 8 bases. Germline-derived CDR1 and CDR2 are MNHEY and SVGAGI. CDR3 length: 15 amino acids. V was clipped by 5 bases and J by 6 bases; unmatched bases: 9. The CDR3 DNA is TGTGCCAGCAGTGGGCCGGGGGGGCAGGGCAATGAGCAGTTCTTC. Translation: CASSGPGGQGNEQFF.

The table lists this clone with a count of one. This chain joins TRBV27 and TRBJ2-3, with D perhaps TRBD2 (5 bases). Germline CDR1 MNHEY, CDR2 SMNVEV (reference sequence). CDR3 length: 14 residues. V was clipped by 3 bases and J by 4 bases, with 11 bases between them. The CDR3 loop is CASSLASTPDTQYF. CDR3 in DNA: TGTGCCAGCAGTTTGGCTAGCACCCCAGATACGCAGTATTTT.

The chain uses TRBV6-1 and TRBJ1-5; the D is unclear. In germline, CDR1 is MNHNS, CDR2 SASEGT. The CDR3 consists of 13 residues. The germline V and J ends were trimmed by 1 base and 9 bases, with 10 bases remaining between them. The CDR3 here is CASSEGPEGPQHF. CDR3 nucleotides: TGTGCCAGCAGTGAAGGTCCGGAGGGGCCCCAGCATTTT.

The rearrangement links TRBV4-1 to TRBJ2-5; tentative D call: TRBD1 (6 bases). Germline V gene sequence: CDR1 MGHRA, CDR2 YSYEKL. V lost 4 bases to trimming and J lost 1 base, with 13 bases between them. This CDR3 has 15 residues. CDR3: CASSPFRGAQETQYF. As DNA, the CDR3 is TGCGCCAGCAGCCCCTTCAGGGGAGCCCAAGAGACCCAGTACTTC.

This chain links TRBV19 with TRBJ1-5; D is undetermined. Trimming shortened V by 5 bases and J by 0 bases, and 5 bases separated the two germline ends. Germline CDR1 is LNHDA and CDR2 is SQIVND (reference sequence). This CDR3 region has 13 residues. This CDR3 reads CASSPLSNQPQHF. The CDR3 DNA sequence: TGTGCCAGTAGTCCTCTTAGCAATCAGCCCCAGCATTTT.

This clone was observed a single time. The rearrangement uses TRBV6-1 and TRBJ2-3, with a possible D match to TRBD2 (6 bases). The V gene lost 1 base and the J gene lost 2 bases, with 13 bases spanning the gap. Germline loops: CDR1 MNHNS, CDR2 SASEGT. The CDR3 contains 16 residues. The CDR3 nucleotides are TGTGCCAGCAGTGAAGTAGGGGTAGCGGTCACAGATACGCAGTATTTT. This codes for CASSEVGVAVTDTQYF.

The J gene is TRBJ2-4, the V gene TRBV27; D is uncertain. Germline assignment: CDR1 MNHEY and CDR2 SMNVEV (reference sequence). Trimming left V 3 bases short and J 3 bases short, with 12 bases between. This CDR3 is built from 15 residues. Here the CDR3 DNA reads TGTGCCAGCAGTTTTCCTCGGTTGGTCAAAAACATTCAGTACTTC. Amino acids: CASSFPRLVKNIQYF.

The V call is TRBV19, the J call TRBJ1-5; D gene uncertain. The CDR3 contains 13 residues. V was pared by 8 bases and J by 5 bases, with 13 bases between. Germline values: CDR1 LNHDA, CDR2 SQIVND (reference sequence). The CDR3 DNA follows: TGTGCCAGTCGTCCGTACTCGGATCAGCCCCAGCATTTT. Translating gives CASRPYSDQPQHF.

This chain uses TRBV6-1 with TRBJ1-2, with 7 nucleotides matching TRBD1. CDR3 length: 16 amino acids. Germline V lookup: CDR1 MNHNS, CDR2 SASEGT. With 0 bases clipped from V and 5 bases from J, the junction kept 9 bases outside the gene matches. CDR3 amino acids: CASSEAGTGDFYGYTF. The DNA of the CDR3 is TGTGCCAGCAGTGAAGCGGGAACAGGGGATTTTTATGGCTACACCTTC.

This chain links TRBV9 with TRBJ2-1; D unresolved. This CDR3 spans 13 amino acids. Germline V lookup: CDR1 SGDLS, CDR2 YYNGEE. V lost 3 bases and J 0 bases, leaving 4 bases between the germline ends. The chain's CDR3 is CASSGNSYNEQFF. CDR3 sequence (DNA): TGTGCCAGCAGCGGTAACTCCTACAATGAGCAGTTCTTC. Full variable domain (remainder filled in from reference TRBV9 and TRBJ2-1): DSGVTQTPKHLITATGQRVTLRCSPRSGDLSVYWYQQSLDQGLQFLIQYYNGEERAKGNILERFSAQQFPDLHSELNLSSLELGDSALYFCASSGNSYNEQFFGPGTRLTVL.

The chain uses TRBV6-1 and TRBJ2-7, with no clear D. V gave up 3 bases and J gave up 7 bases, with 13 bases separating them. The germline V gene encodes CDR1 MNHNS and CDR2 SASEGT. CDR3 size: 13 residues. In DNA, the CDR3 is TGTGCCAGCAGTGATCTTTTGACACCGGAGCAGTACTTC. It specifies CASSDLLTPEQYF.

The chain links TRBV13 to TRBJ2-7, with a weak D call TRBD2 (7 bases). The CDR3 has 15 amino acids. The germline V gene encodes CDR1 PRHDT and CDR2 FYEKMQ (reference sequence). The CDR3 nucleotides are TGTGCAGCTACTCAAGCTGGGGGGGCCTTGAACGAGCAGTACTTC. Residues: CAATQAGGALNEQYF.